The 28 T cell receptor beta chains reported below all come from one sample, sequenced in a study of shared clonotypes between healthy human individuals. Produced via immunoSEQ multiplex PCR; TCRdb's table is partial and in-frame only. There are 2,500,000 or so clones in the sample; approximately 90% occur only once, and around 0.15% lies in the top ten. The sequencing sample was made of naive CD4+ T cells sorted from blood. Stated subset: CD45RA+ positively selected. The origin of the receptors is a man between 18 and 35 years old in good health.

The J gene is TRBJ2-1, the V gene TRBV6-5; the match to TRBD2 covers 9 bases. The V and J ends lost 0 bases and 10 bases, in that order; junction bases with no gene match: 4. Germline V gene lookup returns CDR1 MNHEY and CDR2 SVGAGI. The CDR3 extends over 14 amino acids. The CDR3 sequence is CASSYSVLAGEQFF. The DNA of the CDR3 is TGTGCCAGCAGTTACTCGGTTCTAGCGGGGGAGCAGTTCTTC.

V and J are TRBV5-1 and TRBJ2-1, with D tentatively TRBD1 (6 bases). Trimming took 4 bases from V and 10 from J, leaving 18 bases between them. The germline V gene encodes CDR1 SGHRS and CDR2 YFSETQ. The CDR3 totals 14 residues. CDR3 loop: CASSPGQSPREQFF. Here the CDR3 DNA reads TGCGCCAGCAGCCCCGGACAGAGTCCGCGGGAGCAGTTCTTC.

V usage is TRBV27 and J usage is TRBJ1-5; D perhaps matches TRBD1 (6 bases). V gave up 3 bases and J gave up 2 bases, with 11 bases separating them. CDR1 and CDR2 (germline): MNHEY, SMNVEV (reference sequence). The CDR3 extends over 15 amino acids. This chain's CDR3 is CASSFRGAGNQPQHF. The DNA for the CDR3 is TGTGCCAGCAGTTTCCGGGGGGCGGGCAATCAGCCCCAGCATTTT.

This clone has just one count. The rearrangement links TRBV7-6 to TRBJ1-6; 7 positions match TRBD1. This CDR3 region has 15 residues. The germline V gene encodes CDR1 SGHVS and CDR2 FNYEAQ. The J segment lost 1 base and the V segment lost 5 bases, leaving 2 bases of the junction unmatched. The CDR3, as DNA: TGTGCCAGCAGCCTACAGGGGTCCTATAATTCACCCCTCCACTTT. It encodes CASSLQGSYNSPLHF.

The chain couples TRBV4-1 to TRBJ2-5; D is possibly TRBD1 (5 bases). Trimming shortened V by 0 bases and J by 4 bases, and 9 bases separated the two germline ends. The CDR3 spans 14 residues. Germline assignment: CDR1 MGHRA and CDR2 YSYEKL. CDR3 in amino acids: CASSQDQGAETQYF. CDR3 sequence (DNA): TGCGCCAGCAGCCAAGATCAAGGGGCAGAGACCCAGTACTTC.

This rearrangement joins TRBV5-1 to TRBJ2-5; no clear D gene. Trimming shortened V by 0 bases and J by 3 bases, and 6 bases separated the two germline ends. CDR1 is SGHRS and CDR2 is YFSETQ in the germline V gene. CDR3 length: 13 residues. The chain's CDR3 is CASSLVIKETQYF. The CDR3 DNA reads TGCGCCAGCAGCTTGGTGATCAAAGAGACCCAGTACTTC.

As for this clone: Other DNA variants within this sample encode the same CDR3. The V and J genes are TRBV7-2 and TRBJ2-5, with D maybe TRBD2 (6 bases). The V and J ends lost 5 bases and 1 base respectively, with 11 bases between them. Looked up from germline, CDR1 is SGHTA and CDR2 is FQGNSA. The CDR3 length is 14 residues. CDR3 protein: CASSPPGSQETQYF. As DNA, the CDR3 is TGTGCCAGCAGCCCCCCCGGGAGCCAAGAGACCCAGTACTTC.

This clone was counted a single time. Other DNA sequences of this sample code for an identical CDR3. This chain links TRBV18 with TRBJ1-1, with D tentatively TRBD1 (5 bases). Germline V gives CDR1 KGHSH, CDR2 LQKENI. The ends were cut back, 3 bases at V and 5 bases at J, with 10 bases in the middle. The length of the CDR3 is 13 residues. CDR3 amino acids: CASSPQGGTEAFF. The CDR3 region has the DNA TGTGCCAGCTCACCTCAGGGTGGGACTGAAGCTTTCTTT.

The genes are TRBV7-9 and TRBJ2-1; 10 bases align to TRBD2. CDR1 SEHNR and CDR2 FQNEAQ come from the germline V gene (reference sequence). J lost 4 bases, V lost 1 base, and 4 bases had no gene match. CDR3 size: 16 residues. CDR3 sequence reads: CASSLGTSGTYNEQFF. As DNA, the CDR3 is TGTGCCAGCAGCTTAGGCACTAGCGGGACTTACAATGAGCAGTTCTTC.

The chain employs TRBV10-2 and TRBJ1-2; no clear D. V was clipped by 3 bases and J by 7 bases, with 18 bases between them. The CDR3 is 15 amino acids. The V gene's germline CDR1 is WSHSY and CDR2 SAAADI. The CDR3 DNA reads TGCGCCAGCAGTGACATCGTACACCGGGCTGGTGGCTACACCTTC. Protein: CASSDIVHRAGGYTF.

The chain couples TRBV7-3 to TRBJ2-3; 10 nucleotides match TRBD2. Germline assignment: CDR1 SGHTA and CDR2 FQGTGA. The CDR3 is made up of 15 amino acids. Unmatched junction bases numbered 6, after V lost 5 bases and J lost 4 bases. CDR3: CASSQAGGLADTQYF. CDR3 in DNA: TGTGCCAGCAGCCAAGCGGGGGGGCTGGCAGATACGCAGTATTTT.

The J gene is TRBJ2-5, the V gene TRBV4-1; 7 bases align to TRBD1. Trimming took 1 base from V and 4 from J; bases not matched to a gene: 6. Germline-derived CDR1 and CDR2 are MGHRA and YSYEKL. CDR3 length: 15 residues. The CDR3 bases are TGCGCCAGCAGCCAAGTTGCAGGGACAGCAGAGACCCAGTACTTC. This sequence encodes CASSQVAGTAETQYF.

The V gene is TRBV7-9, the J gene TRBJ2-2, with D possibly being TRBD2 (5 bases). V was cut by 2 bases and J by 3 bases, with 10 bases left in between. The germline V gene encodes CDR1 SEHNR and CDR2 FQNEAQ (reference sequence). The CDR3 sequence is 15 residues long. The CDR3 is CASSLTWRDTGELFF. DNA of the CDR3: TGTGCCAGCAGCTTAACCTGGCGGGACACCGGGGAGCTGTTTTTT.

This clone was detected only once. The chain employs TRBV12-5 and TRBJ2-1, with a tentative D call TRBD2 (6 bases). The germline V gene has CDR1 LGHNT and CDR2 FRNRAP. V dropped 2 bases and J dropped 3 bases, with 17 bases sitting between them. This CDR3 region has 17 residues. CDR3 residues: CASGLPGGSGYYNEQFF. The CDR3, as DNA: TGTGCTAGTGGTTTGCCCGGGGGTAGCGGATACTACAATGAGCAGTTCTTC.

The gene calls are TRBV10-3 and TRBJ2-7; D is unclear. The CDR3 sequence is 12 residues long. Trimming removed 6 bases from V and 4 bases from J, with 10 bases in between. From germline, CDR1 is ENHRY and CDR2 SYGVKD. CDR3 region: CAIRTTGYEQYF. The CDR3 DNA sequence: TGTGCCATCAGAACCACCGGGTACGAGCAGTACTTC.

Points on this clone: The sample has other DNA sequences that encode this CDR3 too. The chain uses TRBV18 and TRBJ2-6; D remains unclear. The CDR3 spans 16 residues. CDR1 KGHSH and CDR2 LQKENI come from the germline V gene. Trimming removed 0 bases from V and 0 bases from J, with 6 bases in between. The CDR3 loop is CASSPPGVSGANVLTF. The CDR3 coding sequence is TGTGCCAGCTCACCACCGGGCGTCTCTGGGGCCAACGTCCTGACTTTC.

Regarding this clone: Other DNA sequences within the sample encode an identical CDR3. The chain is built from TRBV19 and TRBJ2-6; D is uncertain. Trimming stripped 4 bases from V and 0 bases from J, with 4 bases between. Germline CDR1 LNHDA, CDR2 SQIVND (reference sequence). This CDR3 comprises 14 residues. The DNA of the CDR3 is TGTGCCAGTAGTAGAGACTCTGGGGCCAACGTCCTGACTTTC. Its translation: CASSRDSGANVLTF.

The chain has TRBV5-1 and TRBJ1-3; D call uncertain. The V end was cut by 0 bases, the J end by 6 bases, with 16 bases between. The CDR3 sequence is 16 residues long. The germline CDR1 and CDR2 sequences are SGHRS and YFSETQ. CDR3 in DNA: TGCGCCAGCAGCTTGGATGGTGGGGATATGAAAAACACCATATATTTT. It encodes CASSLDGGDMKNTIYF. The whole variable domain, remainder taken from reference TRBV5-1 and TRBJ1-3, is KAGVTQTPRYLIKTRGQQVTLSCSPISGHRSVSWYQQTPGQGLQFLFEYFSETQRNKGNFPGRFSGRQFSNSRSEMNVSTLELGDSALYLCASSLDGGDMKNTIYFGEGSWLTVV.

The sample holds one count of this clone. Within the sample, other DNA sequences also encode this same CDR3. V is TRBV29-1 and J is TRBJ2-5, with D possibly called TRBD1 or TRBD2 (7 bases each). CDR3 length equals 13 residues. The germline CDR1 and CDR2 sequences are SQVTM and ANQGSEA. V was cut by 6 bases and J by 5 bases, with 16 bases left in between. The CDR3 bases are TGCAGCGTGGGGGAGGGGGCCCGGGAGACCCAGTACTTC. It yields the protein CSVGEGARETQYF.

The count of this clone is one. Distinct nucleotide sequences in the sample also encode this CDR3. The chain links TRBV9 to TRBJ2-2; D remains unclear. The CDR3 runs to 12 residues. Per the germline V gene, CDR1 is SGDLS and CDR2 is YYNGEE. V lost 0 bases, J lost 6 bases, and 3 bases lay in between. The CDR3 DNA sequence: TGTGCCAGCAGCGTAGGGTCCGGGGAGCTGTTTTTT. As protein: CASSVGSGELFF.

This clone was found a few times. The V call is TRBV10-1, the J call TRBJ1-5; D is unresolved. Germline CDR1 reads WNHNN; CDR2 reads SYGVQD (reference sequence). The CDR3 has 9 residues. DNA for the CDR3: TGCGGAGGGAGTCAGCCCCAGCATTTT. Translating gives CGGSQPQHF.

The rearrangement links TRBV19 to TRBJ1-4; D is ambiguous. This CDR3 contains 16 residues. V dropped 4 bases and J dropped 8 bases, with 20 bases sitting between them. Germline CDR1 reads LNHDA; CDR2 reads SQIVND (reference sequence). CDR3 in amino acids: CASSTAWRASEEKLFF. DNA for the CDR3: TGTGCCAGTAGTACCGCCTGGAGGGCCTCGGAAGAAAAACTGTTTTTT.

The gene calls are TRBV6-6 and TRBJ1-1; TRBD1 matches at 7 bases. The V gene's germline CDR1 is MNHNY and CDR2 SVGAGI (reference sequence). With 7 bases clipped from V and 2 bases from J, the junction kept 10 bases outside the gene matches. There are 15 residues in the CDR3. CDR3 sequence (DNA): TGTGCCAGCACTTTATCCTGGACAGGTAACACTGAAGCTTTCTTT. Translating gives CASTLSWTGNTEAFF.

The chain is built from TRBV7-9 and TRBJ2-3; D is unresolved. This CDR3 is 13 amino acids long. In germline, CDR1 is SEHNR, CDR2 FQNEAQ (reference sequence). Trimming stripped 7 bases from V and 2 bases from J, with 10 bases between. The CDR3 DNA sequence: TGTGCCAGCACTAGGGATTCCACAGATACGCAGTATTTT. It codes for CASTRDSTDTQYF. Full variable domain (missing parts from reference TRBV7-9 and TRBJ2-3): DTGVSQNPRHKITKRGQNVTFRCDPISEHNRLYWYRQTLGQGPEFLTYFQNEAQLEKSRLLSDRFSAERPKGSFSTLEIQRTEQGDSAMYLCASTRDSTDTQYFGPGTRLTVL.

This clone was counted a few times. The chain recombines TRBV9 with TRBJ1-5; D is unclear. Trimming stripped 0 bases from V and 8 bases from J, with 12 bases between. From germline, CDR1 is SGDLS and CDR2 YYNGEE. The CDR3 is 14 residues long. The CDR3 DNA reads TGTGCCAGCAGCGTAGGAGGAGGCGGGGAGCCCCAGCATTTT. Translated: CASSVGGGGEPQHF.

The rearrangement joins TRBV7-9 to TRBJ2-7; weak D call: TRBD1 (6 bases). Germline assignment: CDR1 SEHNR and CDR2 FQNEAQ (reference sequence). V was cut by 4 bases and J by 2 bases, with 12 bases left in between. The CDR3 extends over 14 amino acids. The DNA of the CDR3 is TGTGCCAGCAGCTGGACAGCAGTAACCTACGAGCAGTACTTC. Amino acids: CASSWTAVTYEQYF.

The rearrangement links TRBV7-2 to TRBJ2-5, with D unresolved. Trimming took off 5 bases at V and 2 bases at J, with 15 bases between the two ends. Germline V CDR1 and CDR2: SGHTA, FQGNSA. The CDR3 is 15 amino acids. CDR3 sequence (DNA): TGTGCCAGCAGCCCGCAAATAGGAAGTCAAGAGACCCAGTACTTC. Its translation is CASSPQIGSQETQYF.

V is TRBV15 and J is TRBJ2-7; D ambiguous. The length of the CDR3 is 13 residues. Trimming pared 1 base from V and 3 bases from J, leaving 7 bases between. The germline CDR1 and CDR2 sequences are LNHNV and YYDKDF (reference sequence). The CDR3 nucleotides read TGTGCCACCAGCAGAGGACTGATCTACGAGCAGTACTTC. This encodes CATSRGLIYEQYF.